Listed below are T cell receptor beta chains from one sample, sequenced in a study of blood T cell repertoires in COVID-19. The table came from immunoSEQ multiplex PCR; TCRdb's copy has only in-frame clones and leaves some out. Of 200,000 to 300,000 clones listed, 65% to 90% are singletons. Sequenced input: peripheral blood. The receptors here all came from a man in his forties who had recovered from COVID-19. Both conserved end residues are part of each CDR3.

TRBJ2-7,TRBV6-5,CASSPQRALSYEQYF
TRBJ2-7,TRBV6-2/TRBV6-3,CASSYSAEGPHEQYF
TRBJ1-2,TRBV28,CASSLGGAGYGYTF
TRBJ1-2,TRBV30,CAWRGQAGNTF
TRBJ2-7,TRBV18,CASSRGQGVSEQYF
TRBJ2-6,TRBV10-3,CAISEQQGAPTESGANVLTF
TRBJ1-1,TRBV18,CASSMRVEAAEAFF
TRBJ1-2,TRBV5-1,CASTLGSGNYGYTF
TRBJ1-1,TRBV5-4,CASSLGGRDTEAFF
TRBJ1-4,TRBV18,CASSPLVATNEKLFF
TRBJ2-1,TRBV5-5,CASSLLGGTDYNEQFF